This T cell receptor beta chain stems from a study of cytomegalovirus exposure and HLA in healthy donors. Study as a whole: Earlier results showed approximately 110 million unique TCR beta sequences derived from 150 million to 200 million T cells. Study conclusions and caveats: Earlier findings revealed that most TCR beta V segments proved productive either about 87% or about 30% of the time.

This clone appeared a few times. Its specificity is unknown. The primer mix had 60 Vbeta and 13 Jbeta primers. The repertoire was sequenced with immunoSEQ multiplex PCR; TCRdb's copy has only in-frame clones and lacks some. This sample has some 87,000 clones; 62% occur once, and the top ten carry around 5.5%. This clonotype originated in a woman aged 30 to 39 in good health and CMV-seropositive. The sample taken for sequencing was PBMCs.

The CDR3 region has the DNA TGTGCCAGCAGGGGGACAGCTTACGAGCAGTACTTC. This codes for CASRGTAYEQYF. The chain couples TRBV6-5 to TRBJ2-7; 7 bases are shared with TRBD1. Germline V CDR1 and CDR2: MNHEY, SVGAGI. The V and J ends lost 6 bases and 4 bases, in that order; junction bases with no gene match: 3. The CDR3 covers 12 residues.